The 30 T cell receptor beta chains in this list originate from one sample, sequenced in a study of cytomegalovirus exposure and HLA in healthy donors (dated by TCRdb to 2015 to 2018). Libraries were constructed by the immunoSEQ multiplex PCR assay. For the multiplex PCR, a mixture combining 60 forward primers for TCR Vbeta segments and 13 reverse primers for TCR Jbeta segments was used. The table was pulled from immuneACCESS by TCRdb, which kept in-frame rearrangements only. Such tables lose some clones; where checked, under half of the loss comes from unresolved V genes, and the rest has no known cause. The sample table holds more than 110,000 clones, of which around four fifths were seen once. The ten largest clonotypes hold around 1.3% of the sample. The sequenced sample was PBMCs. Source of these receptors: a male donor in good health and CMV-seropositive.

This clone was seen only a few times. V usage is TRBV19 and J usage is TRBJ2-5; a possible D gene is TRBD2 (6 bases). From germline, CDR1 is LNHDA and CDR2 SQIVND (reference sequence). Trimming took 5 bases from V and 1 from J, leaving 8 bases between them. The CDR3 is 13 residues long. This CDR3 reads CASSWGVQETQYF. In nucleotides, the CDR3 is TGTGCCAGTAGTTGGGGGGTCCAAGAGACCCAGTACTTC.

The gene calls are TRBV7-9 and TRBJ2-5; 8 nucleotides line up with TRBD1. The germline V gene has CDR1 SEHNR and CDR2 FQNEAQ (reference sequence). The V gene end was trimmed by 7 bases and the J gene end by 2 bases; junction bases not matched to a gene: 3. The CDR3 is 13 residues long. The CDR3: CASKTGGQETQYF. The DNA for the CDR3 is TGTGCCAGCAAAACAGGGGGGCAAGAGACCCAGTACTTC.

This chain connects TRBV7-9 to TRBJ1-1; D is perhaps TRBD1 (5 bases). This CDR3 spans 14 amino acids. The V end was cut by 0 bases, the J end by 1 base, with 6 bases between. Germline-derived CDR1 and CDR2 are SEHNR and FQNEAQ (reference sequence). The DNA of the CDR3 is TGTGCCAGCAGCTTAGCACAGGAGAACACTGAAGCTTTCTTT. Its translation: CASSLAQENTEAFF.

The chain couples TRBV9 to TRBJ2-3; 11 bases agree with TRBD1. V was clipped by 2 bases and J by 2 bases; unmatched bases: 7. Per the germline V gene, CDR1 is SGDLS and CDR2 is YYNGEE. The CDR3 covers 17 residues. The CDR3 loop is CASSVNPGQGDTDTQYF. The CDR3 DNA reads as TGTGCCAGCAGCGTCAATCCGGGACAGGGGGACACAGATACGCAGTATTTT.

This chain uses TRBV10-3 with TRBJ1-3; the D is unclear. The CDR3 is 13 residues long. Germline V gene data show CDR1 as ENHRY and CDR2 as SYGVKD. Trimming shortened V by 7 bases and J by 0 bases, and 7 bases separated the two germline ends. CDR3 bases: TGTGCCATCACCACAGCCTCTGGAAACACCATATATTTT. This encodes CAITTASGNTIYF.

The chain uses TRBV9 and TRBJ2-5; the D is unclear. The CDR3 spans 14 residues. Germline CDR1 is SGDLS and CDR2 is YYNGEE. Trimming left V 0 bases short and J 5 bases short, with 11 bases between. CDR3 protein: CASSVDPSSETQYF. CDR3 sequence (DNA): TGTGCCAGCAGCGTAGATCCTAGTAGTGAGACCCAGTACTTC.

V usage is TRBV28 and J usage is TRBJ2-5, with D possibly being TRBD1 (6 bases). Trimming left V 4 bases short and J 1 base short, with 13 bases between. Per the germline V gene, CDR1 is MDHEN and CDR2 is SYDVKM. The length of the CDR3 is 15 residues. CDR3 amino acids: CASSSPVRGQETQYF. The CDR3, as DNA: TGTGCCAGCAGTTCCCCGGTCAGGGGCCAAGAGACCCAGTACTTC.

This CDR3 reads CASSYSMGRGYGYTF. The CDR3 nucleotides are TGTGCCAGCAGTTACTCGATGGGCAGGGGCTATGGCTACACCTTC. The V and J genes are TRBV6-5 and TRBJ1-2, with a weak D call TRBD1 (6 bases). The V end lost 0 bases, the J end lost 4 bases, and 12 bases lay between the germline ends. The CDR3 extends over 15 amino acids. CDR1 and CDR2 (germline): MNHEY, SVGAGI.

The chain has TRBV5-1 and TRBJ2-1; 7 bases are a match to TRBD2. The CDR3 is 15 amino acids. Germline V gene lookup returns CDR1 SGHRS and CDR2 YFSETQ. Losses at the gene ends were 0 bases for V and 5 bases for J; bases not matched to a gene: 5. As DNA, the CDR3 is TGCGCCAGCAGCTTGGGTTACCGGGGGGACAATGAGCAGTTCTTC. Its protein product is CASSLGYRGDNEQFF.

The chain joins TRBV21-1 to TRBJ1-5; whether TRBD1, the table's D call, matches the DNA was not checked. TRBV21-1 is a documented pseudogene. The CDR3 spans 19 residues. This CDR3 reads CASSKEWTGSARSNQPQHF. Here the CDR3 DNA reads TGTGCCAGCAGCAAAGAATGGACAGGGAGCGCAAGAAGCAATCAGCCCCAGCATTTT.

This chain connects TRBV19 to TRBJ2-3; 8 bases are shared with TRBD2. CDR3 size: 14 residues. CDR1 and CDR2 (germline): LNHDA, SQIVND (reference sequence). J gave up 2 bases and V 5 bases, and 3 bases lay outside the gene matches. The CDR3: CASSPSGSTDTQYF. The CDR3 DNA reads as TGTGCCAGTAGTCCTAGCGGGTCCACAGATACGCAGTATTTT.

The CDR3 is CASSFGQAYGYTF. The CDR3 DNA is TGTGCCAGCAGTTTTGGGCAGGCATATGGCTACACCTTC. This chain uses TRBV27 with TRBJ1-2; no reliable D call. CDR1 and CDR2 (germline): MNHEY, SMNVEV (reference sequence). V was cut by 3 bases and J by 5 bases, with 10 bases left in between. The CDR3 extends over 13 amino acids.

V and J are TRBV9 and TRBJ1-1; 7 bases align to TRBD1. Germline CDR1 and CDR2: SGDLS and YYNGEE. The CDR3 has 13 amino acids. V was pared by 7 bases and J by 0 bases, with 3 bases of the junction left unmatched. The CDR3 region is CASGGQLNTEAFF. CDR3 nucleotides: TGTGCCAGCGGGGGACAGCTGAACACTGAAGCTTTCTTT.

This clone was picked up one time. This sequence joins TRBV7-9 and TRBJ1-4, with a possible D match to TRBD1 (5 bases). Trimming took off 5 bases at V and 5 bases at J, with 15 bases between the two ends. The V gene's germline CDR1 is SEHNR and CDR2 FQNEAQ (reference sequence). The CDR3 runs 15 residues. This CDR3 is CASSPIGQTNEKLFF. The CDR3 bases are TGTGCCAGCAGCCCAATTGGACAAACAAATGAAAAACTGTTTTTT.

This clone occurred once. This rearrangement joins TRBV5-1 to TRBJ2-7; 7 bases fit TRBD2. Germline V gene sequence: CDR1 SGHRS, CDR2 YFSETQ. This CDR3 has 15 amino acids. V shed 0 bases and J 4 bases; nucleotides not matched to a gene: 7. In nucleotides, the CDR3 is TGCGCCAGCAGCTTGGGGGGAGGGGCATCATACGAGCAGTACTTC. Its protein product is CASSLGGGASYEQYF.

This sequence joins TRBV7-9 and TRBJ1-1; 11 nucleotides line up with TRBD1. The CDR3 totals 14 residues. J gave up 5 bases and V 4 bases, and 3 bases lay outside the gene matches. Germline assignment: CDR1 SEHNR and CDR2 FQNEAQ (reference sequence). CDR3 in DNA: TGTGCCAGCAGCTGGACAGGGGGCGAGACTGAAGCTTTCTTT. Its protein product is CASSWTGGETEAFF.

The chain has TRBV6-6 and TRBJ2-2; perhaps TRBD2 as D (6 bases). CDR3 length: 11 amino acids. Germline-derived CDR1 and CDR2 are MNHNY and SVGAGI (reference sequence). V lost 7 bases and J lost 6, with 6 bases in between. The chain's CDR3 is CASIAAGELFF. For the CDR3, the DNA is TGTGCCAGCATAGCGGCCGGGGAGCTGTTTTTT.

This sequence joins TRBV19 and TRBJ1-6; D call uncertain. CDR1 is LNHDA, CDR2 SQIVND, per germline (reference sequence). The CDR3 runs to 16 residues. Trimming took 5 bases from V and 7 from J, leaving 18 bases between them. The CDR3 DNA is TGTGCCAGTAGTCCAACCCCCACAGCAAGGAATTCACCCCTCCACTTT. It is translated as CASSPTPTARNSPLHF.

The chain has TRBV19 and TRBJ2-7, with D possibly being TRBD1 (6 bases). CDR3 length equals 16 residues. V lost 1 base and J lost 7, with 20 bases in between. Germline CDR1 and CDR2: LNHDA and SQIVND (reference sequence). CDR3 coding DNA: TGTGCCAGTAGTATAGGAACAGGGCTACAGATCGGGGAGCAGTACTTC. It encodes CASSIGTGLQIGEQYF. Complete variable domain (other parts from reference TRBV19 and TRBJ2-7): DGGITQSPKYLFRKEGQNVTLSCEQNLNHDAMYWYRQDPGQGLRLIYYSQIVNDFQKGDIAEGYSVSREKKESFPLTVTSAQKNPTAFYLCASSIGTGLQIGEQYFGPGTRLTVT.

The chain is built from TRBV9 and TRBJ2-5; TRBD2 agrees at 14 bases. The CDR3 length is 15 residues. Germline CDR1 SGDLS, CDR2 YYNGEE. V was pared by 2 bases and J by 3 bases, with 0 bases of the junction left unmatched. CDR3 loop: CASSVGLAGEETQYF. The CDR3 nucleotides are TGTGCCAGCAGCGTGGGACTAGCGGGGGAAGAGACCCAGTACTTC.

This chain links TRBV11-3 with TRBJ2-1; 9 bases match TRBD1. CDR3 length equals 15 residues. The V segment lost 3 bases and the J segment 7 bases; nucleotides outside the gene matches: 7. Germline V gene lookup returns CDR1 SGHNT and CDR2 YENEEA. The CDR3 DNA reads as TGTGCCAGCAGCTTTCCGGGACAGGGTAGAAATGAGCAGTTCTTC. It encodes CASSFPGQGRNEQFF.

The chain joins TRBV5-8 to TRBJ1-3; maybe TRBD1 (6 bases). CDR1 is SGHTS, CDR2 YDEGEE, per germline. The V and J ends lost 5 bases and 0 bases respectively, with 12 bases between them. The CDR3 is 15 residues long. CDR3 sequence: CASSSGTFSGNTIYF. CDR3 DNA sequence: TGTGCCAGCAGTTCCGGGACATTCTCTGGAAACACCATATATTTT.

The chain is built from TRBV13 and TRBJ2-7; 8 bases map to TRBD2. The CDR3 consists of 16 residues. Germline V gene data show CDR1 as PRHDT and CDR2 as FYEKMQ (reference sequence). Trimming removed 5 bases from V and 2 bases from J; junction bases left unmatched: 11. CDR3 region: CASSPTGTRGAYEQYF. CDR3 nucleotide sequence: TGTGCCAGCAGCCCAACCGGGACTAGGGGAGCCTACGAGCAGTACTTC.

V usage is TRBV4-1 and J usage is TRBJ2-3; 8 bases align to TRBD2. The CDR3 sequence is 17 residues long. CDR1 MGHRA and CDR2 YSYEKL come from the germline V gene. J was trimmed by 6 bases and V by 3 bases; bases with no gene match: 14. CDR3 sequence reads: CASSHPSASGGRDTQYF. Here the CDR3 DNA reads TGCGCCAGCAGCCATCCCAGCGCCTCGGGGGGGAGGGATACGCAGTATTTT.

V and J are TRBV9 and TRBJ2-2; TRBD1 might be the D (6 bases). Germline V gives CDR1 SGDLS, CDR2 YYNGEE. There are 15 residues in the CDR3. The V and J ends lost 4 bases and 2 bases respectively, with 12 bases between them. CDR3 amino acids: CASSLRTANTGELFF. CDR3 bases: TGTGCCAGCAGCTTAAGGACAGCCAACACCGGGGAGCTGTTTTTT. Complete variable domain (other parts from reference TRBV9 and TRBJ2-2): DSGVTQTPKHLITATGQRVTLRCSPRSGDLSVYWYQQSLDQGLQFLIQYYNGEERAKGNILERFSAQQFPDLHSELNLSSLELGDSALYFCASSLRTANTGELFFGEGSRLTVL.

The chain recombines TRBV9 with TRBJ2-2, with TRBD2 matching over 8 bases. Germline values: CDR1 SGDLS, CDR2 YYNGEE. Trimming cost V 4 bases and J 8 bases; bases outside gene matches: 13. The CDR3 is 16 amino acids. CDR3 sequence reads: CASSPRPSGSRGELFF. In DNA form, the CDR3 reads TGTGCCAGCAGCCCCCGCCCGAGCGGGAGTCGGGGGGAGCTGTTTTTT.

The J gene is TRBJ2-1, the V gene TRBV25-1, with TRBD2 matching 10 bases. The V segment lost 4 bases and the J segment 6 bases; nucleotides outside the gene matches: 6. Germline CDR1 and CDR2: MGHDK and SYGVNS. The CDR3 consists of 15 residues. CDR3 amino acids: CASSASSGSVNEQFF. For the CDR3, the DNA is TGTGCCAGCAGTGCATCTAGCGGGAGTGTCAATGAGCAGTTCTTC.

The chain couples TRBV28 to TRBJ2-5, with TRBD1 as a possible D gene (5 bases). The ends were cut back, 8 bases at V and 4 bases at J, with 11 bases in the middle. Germline lookup yields CDR1 MDHEN and CDR2 SYDVKM. There are 12 residues in the CDR3. The CDR3 bases are TGTGCCAGCGACAGACCGGGAGAGACCCAGTACTTC. Protein sequence: CASDRPGETQYF.

This chain connects TRBV5-1 to TRBJ2-6; D perhaps matches TRBD2 (5 bases). Trimming removed 5 bases at V and 3 bases at J, with 9 bases between. Germline CDR1 reads SGHRS; CDR2 reads YFSETQ. This CDR3 is 14 amino acids long. For the CDR3, the DNA is TGCGCCAGCAGTATCGGGGATGGGGCCAACGTCCTGACTTTC. As protein: CASSIGDGANVLTF.

This CDR3 reads CAISAQDSNQPQHF. The CDR3 DNA is TGTGCCATCAGTGCGCAGGATAGCAATCAGCCCCAGCATTTT. The chain employs TRBV10-3 and TRBJ1-5; D remains ambiguous. The CDR3 is 14 amino acids. Deletions cut 4 bases from V and 0 bases from J, with 7 bases between. In germline, CDR1 is ENHRY, CDR2 SYGVKD.